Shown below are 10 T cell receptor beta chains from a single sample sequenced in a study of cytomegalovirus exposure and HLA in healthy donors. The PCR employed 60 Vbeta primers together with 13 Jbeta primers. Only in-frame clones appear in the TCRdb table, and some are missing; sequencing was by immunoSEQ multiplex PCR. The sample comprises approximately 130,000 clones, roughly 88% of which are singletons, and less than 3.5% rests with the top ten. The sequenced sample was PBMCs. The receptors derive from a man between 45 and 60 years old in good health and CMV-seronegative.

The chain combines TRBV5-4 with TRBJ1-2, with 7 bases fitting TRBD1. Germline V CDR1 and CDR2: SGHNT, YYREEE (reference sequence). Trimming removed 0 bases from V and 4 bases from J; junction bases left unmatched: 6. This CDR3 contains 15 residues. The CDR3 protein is CASSLGVQGGYGYTF. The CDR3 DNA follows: TGTGCCAGCAGCTTGGGTGTGCAGGGGGGCTATGGCTACACCTTC.

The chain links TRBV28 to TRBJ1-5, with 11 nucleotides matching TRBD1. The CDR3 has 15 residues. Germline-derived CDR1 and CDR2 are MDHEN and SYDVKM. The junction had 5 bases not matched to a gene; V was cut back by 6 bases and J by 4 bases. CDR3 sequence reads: CASRGTGGLNQPQHF. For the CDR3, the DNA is TGTGCCAGCAGGGGGACAGGGGGTTTAAATCAGCCCCAGCATTTT.

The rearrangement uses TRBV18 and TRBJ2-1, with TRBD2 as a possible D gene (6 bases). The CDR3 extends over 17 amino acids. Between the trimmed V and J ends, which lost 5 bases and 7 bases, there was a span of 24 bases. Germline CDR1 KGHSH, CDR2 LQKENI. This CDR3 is CASSSTGEGFGSNEQFF. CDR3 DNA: TGTGCCAGCTCATCAACGGGAGAAGGATTCGGCAGTAATGAGCAGTTCTTC.

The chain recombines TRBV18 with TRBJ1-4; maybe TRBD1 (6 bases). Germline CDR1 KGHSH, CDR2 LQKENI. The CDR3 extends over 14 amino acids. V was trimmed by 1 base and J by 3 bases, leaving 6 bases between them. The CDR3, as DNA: TGTGCCAGCTCACCACAGGGGGCTAATGAAAAACTGTTTTTT. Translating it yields CASSPQGANEKLFF.

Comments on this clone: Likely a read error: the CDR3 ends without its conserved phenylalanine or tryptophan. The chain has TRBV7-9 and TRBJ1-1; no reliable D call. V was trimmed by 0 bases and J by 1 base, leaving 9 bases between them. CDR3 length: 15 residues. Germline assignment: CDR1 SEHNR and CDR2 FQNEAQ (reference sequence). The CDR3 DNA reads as TGTGCCAGCAGCTTAGCCCGGCTGGAGAACACTGAAGCTTTCGTT. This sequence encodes CASSLARLENTEAFV.

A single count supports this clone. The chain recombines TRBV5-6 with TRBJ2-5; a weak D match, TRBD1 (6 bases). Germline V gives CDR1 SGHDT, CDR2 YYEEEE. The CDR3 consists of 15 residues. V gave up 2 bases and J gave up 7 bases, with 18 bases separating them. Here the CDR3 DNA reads TGTGCCAGCAGCTTAGTCCGGGACACCTGGTCGACCCAGTACTTC. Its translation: CASSLVRDTWSTQYF.

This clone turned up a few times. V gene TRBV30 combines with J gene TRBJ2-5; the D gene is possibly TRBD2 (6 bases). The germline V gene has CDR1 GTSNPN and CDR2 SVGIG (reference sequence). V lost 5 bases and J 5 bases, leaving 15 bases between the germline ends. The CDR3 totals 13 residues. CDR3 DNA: TGTGCCTGGGGACTTGGGGGGTGGGAGACCCAGTACTTC. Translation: CAWGLGGWETQYF.

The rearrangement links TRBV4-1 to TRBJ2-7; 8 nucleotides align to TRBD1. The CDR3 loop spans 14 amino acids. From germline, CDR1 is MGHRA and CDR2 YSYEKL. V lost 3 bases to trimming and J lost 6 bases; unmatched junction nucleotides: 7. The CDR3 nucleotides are TGCGCCAGCAGCCACGGACAGGGTCTTATCGAGCAGTACTTC. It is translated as CASSHGQGLIEQYF.

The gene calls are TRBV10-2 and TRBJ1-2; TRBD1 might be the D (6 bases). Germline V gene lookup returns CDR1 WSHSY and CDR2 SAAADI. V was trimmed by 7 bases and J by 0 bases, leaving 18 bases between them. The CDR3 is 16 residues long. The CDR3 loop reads CASNGGAGNANYGYTF. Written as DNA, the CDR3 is TGCGCCAGCAACGGGGGGGCAGGGAACGCTAACTATGGCTACACCTTC.

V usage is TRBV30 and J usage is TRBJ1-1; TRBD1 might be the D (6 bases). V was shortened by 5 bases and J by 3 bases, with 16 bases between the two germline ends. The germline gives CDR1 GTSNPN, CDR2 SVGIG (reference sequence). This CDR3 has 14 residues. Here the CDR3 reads CAWSVTGRYTEAFF. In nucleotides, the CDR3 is TGTGCCTGGTCAGTGACAGGAAGGTACACTGAAGCTTTCTTT.